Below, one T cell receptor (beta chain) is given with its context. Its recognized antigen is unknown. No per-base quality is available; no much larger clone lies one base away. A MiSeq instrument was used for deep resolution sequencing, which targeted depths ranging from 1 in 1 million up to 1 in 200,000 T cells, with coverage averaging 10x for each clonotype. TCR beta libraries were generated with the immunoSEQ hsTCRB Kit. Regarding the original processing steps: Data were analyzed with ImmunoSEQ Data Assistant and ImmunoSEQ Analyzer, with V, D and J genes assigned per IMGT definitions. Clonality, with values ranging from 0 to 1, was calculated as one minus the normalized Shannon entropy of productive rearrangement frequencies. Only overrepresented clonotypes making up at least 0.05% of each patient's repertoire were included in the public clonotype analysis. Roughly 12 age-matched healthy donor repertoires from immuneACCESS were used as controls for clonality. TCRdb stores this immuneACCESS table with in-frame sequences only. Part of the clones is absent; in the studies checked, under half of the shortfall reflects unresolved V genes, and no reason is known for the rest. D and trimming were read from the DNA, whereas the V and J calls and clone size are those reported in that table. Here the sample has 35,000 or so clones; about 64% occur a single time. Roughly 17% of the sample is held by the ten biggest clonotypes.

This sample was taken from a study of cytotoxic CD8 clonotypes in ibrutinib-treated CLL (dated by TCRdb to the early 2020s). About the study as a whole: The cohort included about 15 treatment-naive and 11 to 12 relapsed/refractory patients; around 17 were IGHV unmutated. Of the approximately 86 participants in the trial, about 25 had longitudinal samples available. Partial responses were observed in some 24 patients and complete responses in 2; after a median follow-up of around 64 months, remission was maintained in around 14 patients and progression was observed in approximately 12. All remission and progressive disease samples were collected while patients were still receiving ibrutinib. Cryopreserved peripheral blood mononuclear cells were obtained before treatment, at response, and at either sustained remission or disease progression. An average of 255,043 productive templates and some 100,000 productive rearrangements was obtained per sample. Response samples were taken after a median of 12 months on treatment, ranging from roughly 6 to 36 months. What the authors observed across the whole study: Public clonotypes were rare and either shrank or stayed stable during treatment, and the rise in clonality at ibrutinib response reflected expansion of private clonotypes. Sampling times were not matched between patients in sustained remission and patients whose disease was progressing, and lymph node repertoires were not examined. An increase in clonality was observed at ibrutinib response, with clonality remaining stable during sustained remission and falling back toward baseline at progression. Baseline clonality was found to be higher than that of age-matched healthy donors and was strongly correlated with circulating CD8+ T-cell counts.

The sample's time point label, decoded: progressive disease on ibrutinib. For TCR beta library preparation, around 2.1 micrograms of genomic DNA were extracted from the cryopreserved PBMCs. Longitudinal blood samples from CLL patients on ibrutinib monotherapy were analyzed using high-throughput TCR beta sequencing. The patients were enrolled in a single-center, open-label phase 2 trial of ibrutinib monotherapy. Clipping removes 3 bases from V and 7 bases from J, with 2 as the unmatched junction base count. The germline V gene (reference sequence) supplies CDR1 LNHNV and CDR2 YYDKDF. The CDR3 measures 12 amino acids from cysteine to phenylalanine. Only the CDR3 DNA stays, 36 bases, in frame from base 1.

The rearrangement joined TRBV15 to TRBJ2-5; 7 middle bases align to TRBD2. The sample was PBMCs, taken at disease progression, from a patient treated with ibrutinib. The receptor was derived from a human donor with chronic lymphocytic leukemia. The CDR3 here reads CATSRPSGTQYF. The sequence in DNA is TGTGCCACCAGCAGGCCTAGCGGGACCCAGTACTTC.